This TCR beta chain was profiled in a study of T cell repertoires in cytomegalovirus infection. Turning to the study itself: Recently identified HLA-C-restricted and well-studied HLA-B-restricted CMV epitopes were used. Both a matching HLA type and CMV infection were indicated by public TCR beta signatures. Findings and caveats of the study: HLA-C-restricted CMV-specific TCR beta clonotypes prevailed in the ex vivo response.

Of note for this clonotype: Antigen specificity is unknown.

Each CDR3 protein gets one entry after TCRdb re-called the reads with MiXCR. There are hundreds of thousands of distinct CDR3 sequences in the sample; roughly 30% occur only once, and 13% lies in the top ten. The CDR3 covers 13 residues. The trim removed 10 bases at V and 4 bases at J, leaving 5 bases unmatched. Germline assignment: CDR1 MNHEY and CDR2 SMNVEV (reference sequence). The sequencing used cultured CD8+ T cells from PBMCs, collected from culture after CMV antigen stimulation. The chain recombines TRBV27 with TRBJ2-1; 9 nucleotides agree with TRBD2. This TCR came from a human donor in good health (CMV status not recorded). Some clones in this sample may be carry-over from other donors' samples. CDR3 sequence: CATGLASYNEQFF. CDR3 bases: TGTGCCACCGGACTAGCGTCTTACAATGAGCAGTTCTTC.